These T cell receptor beta chains were read from a single sample in a study of shared clonotypes between healthy human individuals. Sequenced by immunoSEQ multiplex PCR; TCRdb stores in-frame clones only, minus some. The data hold roughly 490,000 clones, with around 80% observed a single time. The specimen sequenced was PBMCs. The receptors stem from a woman in her 40s in good health. Some clones in this sample may be carry-over from other donors' samples. CDR3s include the opening cysteine and the closing phenylalanine or tryptophan. The D gene is left open where the match is weak. For some rows the clone size is stated as once, few or many, or as a class when expanded; others skip it.

V gene	D gene	clone size	J gene	CDR3 protein	CDR3 DNA
TRBV2	-	-	TRBJ2-3	CASSERAGATDTQYF	TGTGCCAGCAGTGAAAGGGCAGGGGCCACAGATACGCAGTATTTT
TRBV25-1	TRBD1	-	TRBJ2-2	CASSGDRGEAGELFF	TGTGCCAGCAGTGGGGACAGGGGCGAGGCCGGGGAGCTGTTTTTT
TRBV5-1	-	few	TRBJ1-1	CASSLDSANTEAFF	TGCGCCAGCAGCTTGGATTCAGCGAACACTGAAGCTTTCTTT
TRBV28	-	once	TRBJ1-5	CASSYNQPQHF	TGTGCCAGCAGTTACAATCAGCCCCAGCATTTT
TRBV27	-	once	TRBJ1-2	CASSLRGTPVTNGYTF	TGTGCCAGCAGTTTAAGAGGCACTCCCGTCACAAATGGCTACACCTTC
TRBV7-2	TRBD2	-	TRBJ2-7	CASSSGGGWPEQYF	TGTGCCAGCTCCAGCGGGGGAGGGTGGCCCGAGCAGTACTTC
TRBV5-1	TRBD2	-	TRBJ2-1	CASAGTSGTYNEQFF	TGCGCCAGCGCTGGTACTAGCGGGACCTACAATGAGCAGTTCTTC
TRBV7-2	TRBD2	once	TRBJ2-7	CASSSGGTSYEQYF	TGTGCCAGCAGCTCCGGAGGGACTAGCTACGAGCAGTACTTC
TRBV5-1	-	-	TRBJ2-3	CASSLINPTDTQYF	TGCGCCAGCAGCTTGATAAATCCCACAGATACGCAGTATTTT
TRBV4-1	-	-	TRBJ1-4	CASSQNALPNEKLFF	TGCGCCAGCAGCCAAAACGCCCTCCCAAATGAAAAACTGTTTTTT
TRBV29-1	TRBD1	once	TRBJ1-2	CSFGQGEGYTF	TGCAGCTTCGGACAGGGAGAGGGCTACACCTTC
TRBV20-1	-	-	TRBJ2-3	CSALGNTQYF	TGCAGCGCTCTGGGGAATACGCAGTATTTT
TRBV10-3	TRBD1	-	TRBJ1-3	CAIRETGVGNTIYF	TGTGCCATCAGGGAGACAGGGGTTGGAAACACCATATATTTT
TRBV4-2	-	few	TRBJ1-2	CASSQEPGVNYGYTF	TGTGCCAGCAGCCAAGAACCAGGGGTGAACTATGGCTACACCTTC
TRBV10-3	TRBD2	-	TRBJ2-1	CAISEPHRASGSDEQFF	TGTGCCATCAGTGAGCCCCATAGGGCTAGCGGGAGTGATGAGCAGTTCTTC
TRBV18	TRBD1	-	TRBJ1-2	CASSLQGASNYGYTF	TGTGCCAGCTCACTACAGGGGGCATCGAACTATGGCTACACCTTC
TRBV7-8	-	-	TRBJ1-6	CASTGVLGNSPLHF	TGTGCCAGCACCGGGGTTCTTGGGAATTCACCCCTCCACTTT
TRBV5-6	-	once	TRBJ2-3	CASSRGVGTTDTQYF	TGTGCCAGCAGCCGGGGTGTGGGAACCACAGATACGCAGTATTTT
TRBV23-1	-	-	TRBJ1-3	CASSQAKGSSGNTIYF	TGCGCCAGCAGTCAAGCTAAGGGGTCCTCTGGAAACACCATATATTTT
TRBV5-1	-	-	TRBJ1-2	CASSLEAAGGGYTF	TGCGCCAGCAGCTTGGAGGCAGCTGGAGGTGGCTACACCTTC
TRBV5-1	TRBD1	-	TRBJ1-1	CASSLGQGAFNVEAFF	TGCGCCAGCAGCTTGGGACAGGGGGCATTTAACGTTGAAGCTTTCTTT
TRBV9	TRBD1	-	TRBJ1-1	CASSASGTGDLEAFF	TGTGCCAGCAGCGCGTCCGGGACAGGGGATCTTGAAGCTTTCTTT
TRBV28	-	-	TRBJ2-1	CASSFIRVNNEQFF	TGTGCCAGCAGTTTTATCAGGGTAAACAATGAGCAGTTCTTC
TRBV9	-	few	TRBJ2-2	CASSAYDTGELFF	TGTGCCAGCAGCGCCTATGACACCGGGGAGCTGTTTTTT
TRBV5-1	-	-	TRBJ2-7	CASSLGAPPYEQYF	TGCGCCAGCAGCTTGGGGGCCCCCCCCTACGAGCAGTACTTC